The source of this TCR beta chain is a study of early T cells in non-severe SARS-CoV-2 infection. There are 15 residues in the CDR3. The germline CDR1 and CDR2 sequences are SGHRS and YFSETQ. The V gene lost 0 bases and the J gene lost 4 bases, with 11 bases spanning the gap. In this sample, this clonotype turned up many times. From the 5' RACE reads, TCRdb called clonotypes with MiXCR, one entry per CDR3 protein. The sample holds more than 65,000 distinct CDR3 sequences, roughly an eighth seen once. J is TRBJ2-1 and V is TRBV5-1; no reliable D call. Specimen: whole blood. The receptor was isolated from an adult who was a healthcare worker with PCR-confirmed SARS-CoV-2 infection or an uninfected control (not recorded which). The CDR3 DNA follows: TGCGCCAGCAGCTTGGTCATGGGCAGATACAATGAGCAGTTCTTC. Translation: CASSLVMGRYNEQFF.